The 23 T cell receptor beta chains below come from one sample, sequenced in a study of response to subunit inactivated influenza vaccine. From the RT-PCR reads, TCRdb called clonotypes with MiXCR, one entry per CDR3 protein. The profile shows 600,000 to 850,000 distinct CDR3 sequences, 14% of them singletons. Here the sequenced sample was PBMCs from blood, taken 14 days before vaccination. Source of these receptors: a man aged 50 to 60 who received an inactivated influenza vaccine.

This clonotype has just a few counts. The CDR3, as DNA: TGTGCCAGCAGCCAATCGGACAGGGGTTGGGATCAGCCCCAGCATTTT. This encodes CASSQSDRGWDQPQHF. The J gene is TRBJ1-5, the V gene TRBV4-2; 9 bases line up with TRBD1. Germline V gene data show CDR1 as LGHNA and CDR2 as YNFKEQ. The ends lost 2 bases at V and 5 bases at J; junction bases unmatched: 7. CDR3 length: 16 amino acids.

The rearrangement links TRBV6-1 to TRBJ1-5; D remains ambiguous. V was shortened by 6 bases and J by 6 bases, with 12 bases between the two germline ends. From germline, CDR1 is MNHNS and CDR2 SASEGT. The CDR3 sequence is 13 residues long. Here the CDR3 DNA reads TGTGCCAGCAGAAGGACGGAAGCTCAGCCCCAGCATTTT. Translation gives CASRRTEAQPQHF.

The chain carries TRBV12-3 or TRBV12-4 and TRBJ2-3; D gene unclear. Trimming cost V 8 bases and J 2 bases, with 11 bases left between them. CDR3 length equals 13 residues. The CDR3 DNA is TGTGCCAGCTCCCCGTTCGACACAGATACGCAGTATTTT. Translating gives CASSPFDTDTQYF.

The V call is TRBV7-2, the J call TRBJ2-7, with D possibly being TRBD2 (5 bases). The CDR3 extends over 16 amino acids. V lost 1 base, J lost 0 bases, and 13 bases lay in between. Germline lookup yields CDR1 SGHTA and CDR2 FQGNSA. CDR3 protein: CASSLVRLSSSYEQYF. CDR3 nucleotides: TGTGCCAGCAGCTTAGTAAGACTATCGAGCTCCTACGAGCAGTACTTC.

The genes are TRBV10-3 and TRBJ2-1, with D possibly being TRBD2 (6 bases). Looked up from germline, CDR1 is ENHRY and CDR2 is SYGVKD. V lost 0 bases, J lost 5 bases, and 14 bases lay in between. The CDR3 has 16 residues. The CDR3 DNA sequence: TGTGCCATCAGTGAGTCGGACTATGGCTATAACAATGAGCAGTTCTTC. This gives the protein CAISESDYGYNNEQFF.

The rearrangement links TRBV3-1 to TRBJ2-7; D is perhaps TRBD1 (8 bases). There are 15 residues in the CDR3. V lost 4 bases and J 3 bases, leaving 16 bases between the germline ends. CDR1 and CDR2 from the germline V gene are LGHDT and YNNKEL (reference sequence). CDR3 bases: TGTGCCAGCAGCCGTAAACAGGGGGAGGGCTACGAGCAGTACTTC. It codes for CASSRKQGEGYEQYF.

The chain uses TRBV29-1 and TRBJ1-1; TRBD1 is a possible D gene (6 bases). V was cut by 6 bases and J by 4 bases, with 18 bases left in between. The germline gives CDR1 SQVTM, CDR2 ANQGSEA. The length of the CDR3 is 14 residues. Written as DNA, the CDR3 is TGCAGCGTGCACTCCAGGGAGGGGGTCACTGAAGCTTTCTTT. As protein: CSVHSREGVTEAFF.

The chain employs TRBV28 and TRBJ2-5; 10 nucleotides match TRBD1. J lost 4 bases, V lost 6 bases, and 11 bases had no gene match. CDR1 is MDHEN, CDR2 SYDVKM, per germline. The CDR3 runs 16 residues. The CDR3 here is CASSPSRQGAGETQYF. The CDR3 DNA reads as TGTGCCAGCAGCCCATCACGACAGGGGGCTGGAGAGACCCAGTACTTC.

The chain is built from TRBV5-5 and TRBJ1-6; D is unclear. Trimming pared 4 bases from V and 8 bases from J, leaving 16 bases between. The length of the CDR3 is 15 residues. The germline V gene has CDR1 SGHKS and CDR2 YYEKEE (reference sequence). CDR3 coding DNA: TGTGCCAGCAGCGTGGCCCTGTGGAGGGATTCACCCCTCCACTTT. It translates to CASSVALWRDSPLHF.

This chain joins TRBV7-2 and TRBJ1-2; D is uncertain. V gave up 1 base and J gave up 0 bases, with 9 bases separating them. Germline V gives CDR1 SGHTA, CDR2 FQGNSA. The CDR3 consists of 15 residues. CDR3 DNA sequence: TGTGCCAGCAGCTTAGAGCCGGAGACTAACTATGGCTACACCTTC. Translation: CASSLEPETNYGYTF.

In this sample, this clonotype turned up a few times. This rearrangement joins TRBV5-1 to TRBJ2-2, with D perhaps matching TRBD2 (6 bases). Trimming pared 0 bases from V and 8 bases from J, leaving 17 bases between. The length of the CDR3 is 16 residues. Germline CDR1 SGHRS, CDR2 YFSETQ. CDR3 nucleotides: TGCGCCAGCAGCTTGGCCCGGGACTGGTCCGGAGGGGAGCTGTTTTTT. As protein: CASSLARDWSGGELFF.

This clonotype appeared a few times. The CDR3 spells CASSPGSGEQFF. The CDR3 DNA sequence: TGTGCCAGCAGTCCGGGGTCCGGTGAGCAGTTCTTC. The chain joins TRBV25-1 to TRBJ2-1; possibly TRBD2 for D (5 bases). The germline V gene has CDR1 MGHDK and CDR2 SYGVNS. V shed 5 bases and J shed 9 bases, with 11 bases lying between them. The CDR3 length is 12 residues. Full variable domain (outside the CDR3, taken from reference TRBV25-1 and TRBJ2-1): EADIYQTPRYLVIGTGKKITLECSQTMGHDKMYWYQQDPGMELHLIHYSYGVNSTEKGDLSSESTVSRIRTEHFPLTLESARPSHTSQYLCASSPGSGEQFFGPGTRLTVL.

This clonotype was seen a few times. The chain links TRBV6-2 or TRBV6-3 to TRBJ2-2, with D unclear. Looked up from germline, CDR1 is MNHEY and CDR2 is SVGEGT. The CDR3 consists of 13 residues. Trimming left V 1 base short and J 9 bases short, with 9 bases between. The CDR3 sequence: CASSYYPYWELFF. The CDR3 DNA sequence: TGTGCCAGCAGTTACTACCCCTACTGGGAGCTGTTTTTT.

V gene TRBV6-1 combines with J gene TRBJ2-1; 8 bases are shared with TRBD2. The CDR3 length is 15 residues. V gave up 2 bases and J gave up 7 bases; unmatched junction bases: 7. CDR1 is MNHNS and CDR2 is SASEGT in the germline V gene. Here the CDR3 reads CASSERGGPRNEQFF. The CDR3 region has the DNA TGTGCCAGCAGTGAACGGGGGGGCCCTCGGAATGAGCAGTTCTTC.

J is TRBJ2-7 and V is TRBV5-1; TRBD1 matches at 8 bases. Germline trimming cut 0 bases from V and 8 bases from J; bases unmatched to any gene: 7. The length of the CDR3 is 14 residues. Looked up from germline, CDR1 is SGHRS and CDR2 is YFSETQ. The CDR3 spells CASSLVTGDRKQYF. The CDR3, as DNA: TGCGCCAGCAGCTTGGTGACAGGGGATCGCAAGCAGTACTTC. The whole variable domain, filled in from reference TRBV5-1 and TRBJ2-7, reads KAGVTQTPRYLIKTRGQQVTLSCSPISGHRSVSWYQQTPGQGLQFLFEYFSETQRNKGNFPGRFSGRQFSNSRSEMNVSTLELGDSALYLCASSLVTGDRKQYFGPGTRLTVT.

The chain carries TRBV11-2 and TRBJ1-2; no firm D call. Trimming took 1 base from V and 0 from J, leaving 6 bases between them. Germline CDR1 is SGHAT and CDR2 is FQNNGV. CDR3 length: 14 residues. The CDR3: CASSLGQANYGYTF. The CDR3 nucleotides read TGTGCCAGCAGCTTAGGACAAGCTAACTATGGCTACACCTTC.

The chain uses TRBV4-2 and TRBJ2-7; the match to TRBD2 covers 7 bases. The CDR3 runs 15 residues. The J segment lost 2 bases and the V segment lost 0 bases, leaving 4 bases of the junction unmatched. Germline V lookup: CDR1 LGHNA, CDR2 YNFKEQ. As DNA, the CDR3 is TGTGCCAGCAGCCAAGAGGGCGGGAGCCCCTACGAGCAGTACTTC. Its protein product is CASSQEGGSPYEQYF.

This clonotype was counted at least ten times. V usage is TRBV4-1 and J usage is TRBJ2-2; D call uncertain. The ends were cut back, 1 base at V and 4 bases at J, with 16 bases in the middle. The CDR3 contains 17 residues. Germline CDR1 reads MGHRA; CDR2 reads YSYEKL. CDR3 in amino acids: CASSQGRGGRLTGELFF. CDR3 nucleotide sequence: TGCGCCAGCAGCCAAGGGCGCGGTGGCAGACTCACCGGGGAGCTGTTTTTT.

This clonotype was counted only a few times. This chain joins TRBV20-1 and TRBJ2-1, with a possible D match to TRBD1 (5 bases). V gave up 4 bases and J gave up 8 bases, with 12 bases separating them. The CDR3 has 12 residues. CDR1 is DFQATT and CDR2 is SNEGSKA in the germline V gene (reference sequence). CDR3 amino acids: CSANQGGYEQFF. Written as DNA, the CDR3 is TGCAGTGCTAACCAGGGTGGCTATGAGCAGTTCTTC.

In its sample, this clonotype was seen a few times. The chain carries TRBV29-1 and TRBJ2-1; 9 bases are shared with TRBD1. Germline assignment: CDR1 SQVTM and CDR2 ANQGSEA. This CDR3 region has 11 residues. Germline trimming cut 7 bases from V and 6 bases from J; bases unmatched to any gene: 1. The CDR3 sequence: CSGDRANEQFF. The CDR3, as DNA: TGCAGCGGGGACAGGGCCAATGAGCAGTTCTTC.

This clonotype was counted ten times or more. The rearrangement links TRBV5-1 to TRBJ2-1; TRBD1 might be the D (6 bases). Germline V lookup: CDR1 SGHRS, CDR2 YFSETQ. V was clipped by 7 bases and J by 4 bases, with 15 bases between them. The CDR3 consists of 14 residues. As DNA, the CDR3 is TGCGCCAGCCGAAACAGGGATATGTACAATGAGCAGTTCTTC. It codes for CASRNRDMYNEQFF.

This clonotype showed up just a few times. This chain joins TRBV12-3 or TRBV12-4 and TRBJ1-5, with D hard to call. V lost 2 bases to trimming and J lost 0 bases, with 11 bases between them. The CDR3 covers 16 residues. CDR3 sequence: CASSLYGRNSNQPQHF. DNA of the CDR3: TGTGCCAGCAGTTTATACGGCCGGAATAGCAATCAGCCCCAGCATTTT.

The chain carries TRBV4-1 and TRBJ2-7; TRBD2 aligns across 11 bases. V shed 3 bases, J shed 2 bases, and the junction held 6 bases outside the gene matches. Germline-derived CDR1 and CDR2 are MGHRA and YSYEKL. The CDR3 sequence is 16 residues long. The CDR3 spells CASSQPSGRRPYEQYF. The CDR3 DNA reads TGCGCCAGCAGCCAGCCTAGCGGGAGGCGCCCCTACGAGCAGTACTTC.